Listed below are T cell receptor beta chains from one sample, sequenced in a study of beta chain features in type 1 diabetes. Measured with immunoSEQ multiplex PCR; TCRdb has only the in-frame clones, and not every one. The data contain about 350,000 clones, 20% of them singletons. Material: naive CD4+ T cells from blood. The receptors were gathered from a woman aged 18-29 years in good health. Both conserved end residues are part of each CDR3. D genes are given only for firm matches. Not all rows give a size; the values are once, few, many and, for expanded clones, a class.

16	TRBD2	TRBV6-5	TRBJ2-7	few	CASSYSASGDSYEQYF	TGTGCCAGCAGTTACTCCGCTAGCGGGGACTCCTACGAGCAGTACTTC
12	NA	TRBV6-6	TRBJ1-3	few	CASSAGGDTIYF	TGTGCCAGCAGTGCCGGGGGGGACACCATATATTTT
16	TRBD2	TRBV2	TRBJ2-5	NA	CASSVRLAGGGETQYF	TGTGCCAGCAGTGTCCGACTAGCGGGGGGTGGAGAGACCCAGTACTTC
15	TRBD2	TRBV4-1	TRBJ2-1	NA	CASSQLAGVGNEQFF	TGCGCCAGCAGCCAACTAGCGGGAGTGGGAAATGAGCAGTTCTTC
15	NA	TRBV5-5	TRBJ1-1	NA	CASSRMMTGGTEAFF	TGTGCCAGCAGCCGGATGATGACAGGTGGCACTGAAGCTTTCTTT
15	NA	TRBV6-6	TRBJ1-5	NA	CASSYSTGGGQPQHF	TGTGCCAGCAGTTACTCGACGGGGGGAGGTCAGCCCCAGCATTTT
16	TRBD1	TRBV4-1	TRBJ1-2	NA	CASAPQGAGKAYGYTF	TGCGCCAGCGCCCCCCAGGGGGCAGGGAAGGCGTATGGCTACACCTTC
15	TRBD1	TRBV5-1	TRBJ2-1	NA	CASSLGPGQDNEQFF	TGCGCCAGCAGCTTGGGGCCGGGACAGGACAATGAGCAGTTCTTC
15	NA	TRBV30	TRBJ1-3	once	CAWSVRRVAGDTIYF	TGTGCCTGGAGTGTACGTCGGGTGGCCGGGGACACCATATATTTT
18	TRBD2	TRBV29-1	TRBJ2-1	NA	CSSSPGLAGAESFNEQFF	TGCAGCTCCTCGCCGGGACTAGCGGGAGCTGAGAGTTTTAATGAGCAGTTCTTC